This TCR beta chain was recorded in a study of OX40 agonist ivuxolimab in advanced cancers. The wider study: Of the participants, under 50% had some prior anti-PD-1, anti-PD-L1 or anti-CTLA-4 therapy, which was allowed. Study-wide findings and caveats: Certain nonresponders likewise exhibited a low normalized T-cell clonal expansion. Patients who responded partially at 0.1-3.0 mg/kg showed clonal expansion ranking among the lowest.

Patients had blood sampled at baseline and again on cycle 4 day 1 and cycle 7 day 1. CDR3 length: 13 residues. CDR1 and CDR2 from the germline V gene are MDHEN and SYDVKM. V lost 2 bases and J lost 4, with 8 bases in between. This clone was detected only once. The antigen is undetermined. The method was immunoSEQ multiplex PCR; TCRdb's version includes in-frame clones alone and lacks a portion of them. The table includes some 80,000 clones, approximately 85% detected once. This sequence was found in an adult with an advanced solid tumor such as melanoma, head and neck, liver or kidney cancer. This chain joins TRBV28 and TRBJ1-1, with no clear D. The source was CD4+ or CD8+ T cells sorted from blood, collected in a trial of the OX40 agonist ivuxolimab. CDR3 coding DNA: TGTGCCAGCAGTTTACCGGCAACCACTGAAGCTTTCTTT. This sequence encodes CASSLPATTEAFF.